A selection of T cell receptor beta chains follows, all from one sample in a study of blood T cell repertoires in COVID-19. The data were produced by immunoSEQ multiplex PCR, yet TCRdb's version contains in-frame clones alone and is incomplete. Among around 26,000 clones, approximately 72% were seen once, and the ten largest hold approximately 7%. Sample: peripheral blood. The receptors originated from a man in his fifties or sixties with active or convalescent COVID-19. CDR3s include the opening cysteine and the closing phenylalanine or tryptophan. The D gene is left open where the match is weak. Not all rows give a size; the values are once, few, many and, for expanded clones, a class.

j_gene	v_gene	d_gene	abundance	CDR3nt	CDR3aa
TRBJ1-5	TRBV27	TRBD1	few	TGTGCCAGCAGTTCTACCGGGACAGGGGGCTACAATCAGCCCCAGCATTTT	CASSSTGTGGYNQPQHF
TRBJ2-1	TRBV29-1	TRBD2	.	TGCAGCGTTGTGGGGTCGGGAGGACTGGCCTATGAGCAGTTCTTC	CSVVGSGGLAYEQFF
TRBJ2-2	TRBV30	TRBD2	.	TGTGCCTGGAGGCCCCGAGGGACTAGCGGGAGGGGGCGGAACACCGGGGAGCTGTTTTTT	CAWRPRGTSGRGRNTGELFF
TRBJ1-2	TRBV4-1	.	few	TGCGCCAGCAGCTTAGGGACTGCGCTCTATGGCTACACCTTC	CASSLGTALYGYTF
TRBJ2-2	TRBV11-2	.	.	TGTGCCAGCAGATCACCTAAGACCGGGGAGCTGTTTTTT	CASRSPKTGELFF
TRBJ2-3	TRBV5-1	TRBD2	.	TGCGCCAGCAGCCTCCCCGGGACTAGCCACACAGATACGCAGTATTTT	CASSLPGTSHTDTQYF
TRBJ1-2	TRBV27	TRBD1	few	TGTGCCAGCAGTCCATTAAGGACAGGTTCGGGCTATGGCTACACCTTC	CASSPLRTGSGYGYTF
TRBJ2-7	TRBV15	TRBD1	.	TGTGCCACCAGGGGATCAAGACAGGGTTTCAACGAGCAGTACTTC	CATRGSRQGFNEQYF
TRBJ1-1	TRBV6-5	.	.	TGTGCCAGCAGGGATCAATACAGGGACCCTGAAGCTTTCTTT	CASRDQYRDPEAFF
TRBJ2-5	TRBV11-2	.	few	TGTGCCAGCAGCTTCCGGGGGTTAGAGACCCAGTACTTC	CASSFRGLETQYF
TRBJ1-2	TRBV6-4	.	.	TGTGCCAGCAGCCACAGCTTATATGGCTACACCTTC	CASSHSLYGYTF
TRBJ1-1	TRBV13	TRBD1	.	TGTGCCAGCAGCTGGTCGACAGGGAAGAACACTGAAGCTTTCTTT	CASSWSTGKNTEAFF
TRBJ2-7	TRBV2	TRBD1	.	TGTGCCAAAGGGAAACAGGGGGGCGAGCAGTACTTC	CAKGKQGGEQYF
TRBJ1-1	TRBV27	TRBD1	.	TGTGCCAGCAGTCCTCCGGGACAGGGGAGCGCTGAAGCTTTCTTT	CASSPPGQGSAEAFF
TRBJ2-3	TRBV6-4	.	.	TGTGCCAGCAGTAGACAGTACACAGATACGCAGTATTTT	CASSRQYTDTQYF
TRBJ2-5	TRBV5-4	.	.	TGTGCCAGCAGCTTGGACAGGGAGCGGATAGAAGAGACCCAGTACTTC	CASSLDRERIEETQYF
TRBJ1-1	TRBV12-3/TRBV12-4	TRBD1	.	TGTGCCAGCACCCAAACAGGGGGCACTGAAGCTTTCTTT	CASTQTGGTEAFF
TRBJ1-2	TRBV18	TRBD1	.	TGTGCCAGCTCAAACTCCGGGACAGAAAGAAACTATGGCTACACCTTC	CASSNSGTERNYGYTF
TRBJ1-4	TRBV5-1	.	few	TGCGCCAGCAGCTTGGACGGTACCCCCGAAAAACTGTTTTTT	CASSLDGTPEKLFF
TRBJ2-3	TRBV7-9	TRBD2	.	TGTGCCAGCACCATGACGGGGGGGCGTGATACGCAGTATTTT	CASTMTGGRDTQYF
TRBJ2-7	TRBV6-5	.	few	TGTGCCAGCCTCGCCAGGGTGGGATCCTACGAGCAGTACTTC	CASLARVGSYEQYF
TRBJ1-1	TRBV4-1	.	few	TGCGCCAGCAGCACCCAGGGGAACACTGAAGCTTTCTTT	CASSTQGNTEAFF
TRBJ2-3	TRBV7-3	.	.	TGTGCCAGCAGCTTAATTAGTAGTCTAGATACGCAGTATTTT	CASSLISSLDTQYF
TRBJ2-3	TRBV10-1	TRBD2	.	TGCGCCAGCAGCTCGGGGGGGATAACAGATACGCAGTATTTT	CASSSGGITDTQYF
TRBJ2-2	TRBV19	.	.	TGTGCCAGTAGTCACAGGGCCGGTGGAGGGGAGCTGTTTTTT	CASSHRAGGGELFF
TRBJ2-5	TRBV11-3	TRBD1	.	TGTGCCAGCAGCTACCGTTCCGGGACAGCGAGAGAGACCCAGTACTTC	CASSYRSGTARETQYF
TRBJ2-5	TRBV6-2/TRBV6-3	TRBD1	.	TGTGCCAGCAGCCAACCGGTCGGGGGACAGGGGGCTGAGACCCAGTACTTC	CASSQPVGGQGAETQYF
TRBJ2-5	TRBV5-1	TRBD2	.	TGCGCCAGCAGCTTGGCCATAGCGGGGGACTCCCAAGAGACCCAGTACTTC	CASSLAIAGDSQETQYF